The 14 T cell receptor beta chains below were found in one sample sequenced in a study of T cell clonotyping in hematopoietic cell transplantation. Sequenced by immunoSEQ multiplex PCR; TCRdb stores in-frame clones only, minus some. The profile shows over 10,000 clones, less than 60% of them singletons. Input material: peripheral blood mononuclear cells. The receptors stem from a man between 45 and 60 years old in good health. Some clones in this sample may be carry-over from other donors' samples.

This chain uses TRBV9 with TRBJ2-1, with a tentative D call TRBD1 (5 bases). The CDR3 covers 17 residues. Germline V gene data show CDR1 as SGDLS and CDR2 as YYNGEE. Trimming took off 2 bases at V and 0 bases at J, with 15 bases between the two ends. For the CDR3, the DNA is TGTGCCAGCAGCGTGGGCCTCACAGGAAGCTCCTACAATGAGCAGTTCTTC. This translates into CASSVGLTGSSYNEQFF. Combining the CDR3 with reference TRBV9 and TRBJ2-1 gives the whole variable domain DSGVTQTPKHLITATGQRVTLRCSPRSGDLSVYWYQQSLDQGLQFLIQYYNGEERAKGNILERFSAQQFPDLHSELNLSSLELGDSALYFCASSVGLTGSSYNEQFFGPGTRLTVL.

V is TRBV4-3 and J is TRBJ1-1; D ambiguous. V dropped 1 base and J dropped 1 base, with 4 bases sitting between them. The germline V gene encodes CDR1 LGHNA and CDR2 YSLEER. The CDR3 runs to 13 residues. The CDR3, as DNA: TGCGCCAGCAGCCAAGGGTCGAACACTGAAGCTTTCTTT. It translates to CASSQGSNTEAFF.

V gene TRBV19 combines with J gene TRBJ1-2, with TRBD1 matching 10 bases. CDR3 size: 15 residues. The junction had 7 bases not matched to a gene; V was cut back by 5 bases and J by 4 bases. In germline, CDR1 is LNHDA, CDR2 SQIVND (reference sequence). CDR3 loop: CASSPDRGQGYGYTF. The CDR3 DNA follows: TGTGCCAGTAGTCCTGACAGGGGGCAGGGCTATGGCTACACCTTC.

This clone was found once. The CDR3 here is CASSRLAYLNEGQFF. The CDR3 DNA follows: TGTGCCAGCAGTCGCCTAGCGTACTTAAATGAAGGGCAGTTCTTC. The rearrangement joins TRBV6-5 to TRBJ2-1; the D gene is possibly TRBD2 (6 bases). The CDR3 contains 15 residues. Trimming shortened V by 5 bases and J by 12 bases, and 23 bases separated the two germline ends. CDR1 and CDR2 (germline): MNHEY, SVGAGI.

The rearrangement uses TRBV7-2 and TRBJ1-6, with D unclear. CDR1 and CDR2 (germline): SGHTA, FQGNSA. The ends were cut back, 9 bases at V and 4 bases at J, with 13 bases in the middle. This CDR3 comprises 14 residues. The CDR3 region is CASKTGSYNSPLHF. Here the CDR3 DNA reads TGTGCCAGTAAGACGGGAAGTTATAATTCACCCCTCCACTTT.

The rearrangement links TRBV30 to TRBJ1-2; 8 bases agree with TRBD1. The CDR3 extends over 14 amino acids. The V gene's germline CDR1 is GTSNPN and CDR2 SVGIG (reference sequence). V lost 4 bases to trimming and J lost 6 bases; unmatched junction nucleotides: 10. CDR3 residues: CAWTMTGEGHGYTF. CDR3 bases: TGTGCCTGGACTATGACAGGGGAGGGTCATGGCTACACCTTC. Full variable domain (rest looked up from reference TRBV30 and TRBJ1-2): SQTIHQWPATLVQPVGSPLSLECTVEGTSNPNLYWYRQAAGRGLQLLFYSVGIGQISSEVPQNLSASRPQDRQFILSSKKLLLSDSGFYLCAWTMTGEGHGYTFGSGTRLTVV.

The genes are TRBV13 and TRBJ2-2, with D uncertain. Germline V gives CDR1 PRHDT, CDR2 FYEKMQ (reference sequence). This CDR3 has 13 residues. V lost 7 bases and J lost 8, with 14 bases in between. The CDR3 here is CASTLGASGELFF. CDR3 nucleotide sequence: TGTGCCAGCACCCTAGGAGCTAGTGGGGAGCTGTTTTTT. Full variable domain (rest looked up from reference TRBV13 and TRBJ2-2): AAGVIQSPRHLIKEKRETATLKCYPIPRHDTVYWYQQGPGQDPQFLISFYEKMQSDKGSIPDRFSAQQFSDYHSELNMSSLELGDSALYFCASTLGASGELFFGEGSRLTVL.

The chain has TRBV6-4 and TRBJ1-5; D unresolved. Germline assignment: CDR1 MRHNA and CDR2 SNTAGT. The V end lost 4 bases, the J end lost 7 bases, and 14 bases lay between the germline ends. The CDR3 has 14 amino acids. In DNA, the CDR3 is TGTGCCAGCAGTGCCGAGGCAGGCGGGCAGCCCCAGCATTTT. Translated, it gives CASSAEAGGQPQHF.

The chain combines TRBV5-6 with TRBJ2-3; TRBD2 might be the D (6 bases). The germline CDR1 and CDR2 sequences are SGHDT and YYEEEE. CDR3 length: 15 amino acids. V was shortened by 4 bases and J by 5 bases, with 17 bases between the two germline ends. The CDR3 protein is CASSLGEWREDTQYF. CDR3 nucleotide sequence: TGTGCCAGCAGCCTTGGTGAGTGGAGGGAAGATACGCAGTATTTT.

This chain uses TRBV6-1 with TRBJ1-2, with a weak D call TRBD1 (5 bases). V lost 9 bases and J lost 3, with 8 bases in between. The CDR3 sequence is 11 residues long. Germline-derived CDR1 and CDR2 are MNHNS and SASEGT. The CDR3 here is CASGADYGYTF. The CDR3, as DNA: TGTGCCAGTGGGGCCGACTATGGCTACACCTTC.

V usage is TRBV25-1 and J usage is TRBJ1-6; D gene unclear. The CDR3 extends over 13 amino acids. Germline V lookup: CDR1 MGHDK, CDR2 SYGVNS. V gave up 4 bases and J gave up 7 bases, with 8 bases separating them. The CDR3: CASSGLQNSPLHF. Written as DNA, the CDR3 is TGTGCCAGCAGTGGACTCCAAAATTCACCCCTCCACTTT.

This clone was recorded only once. This rearrangement joins TRBV30 to TRBJ2-7, with TRBD1 matching 9 bases. The V and J ends lost 1 base and 7 bases, in that order; junction bases with no gene match: 5. The CDR3 has 13 amino acids. Germline V gives CDR1 GTSNPN, CDR2 SVGIG (reference sequence). CDR3 coding DNA: TGTGCCTGGAGTGAGGGACAGGGCTTTGAGCAGTACTTC. This codes for CAWSEGQGFEQYF.

The J gene is TRBJ1-2, the V gene TRBV5-6; D is uncertain. The CDR3 loop spans 15 amino acids. CDR1 SGHDT and CDR2 YYEEEE come from the germline V gene. Trimming removed 4 bases from V and 3 bases from J, with 16 bases in between. The chain's CDR3 is CASSPDGGLHYGYTF. CDR3 coding DNA: TGTGCCAGCAGCCCAGACGGAGGCCTTCACTATGGCTACACCTTC.

This chain joins TRBV5-1 and TRBJ1-2, with D unresolved. The V end was cut by 4 bases, the J end by 2 bases, with 9 bases between. Germline lookup yields CDR1 SGHRS and CDR2 YFSETQ. This CDR3 has 13 residues. CDR3 bases: TGCGCCAGCAGCGAAGGAGTCAACTATGGCTACACCTTC. Translation: CASSEGVNYGYTF.